Below are 4 T cell receptor beta chains sequenced from a single sample in a study of regulatory T cells in long-lasting Graves disease. Researchers made TCR beta libraries by using iRepertoire HTBI primers and running Arm-PCR on CDR3 regions. MiXCR was run by TCRdb on the multiplex PCR reads, yielding one entry per CDR3 protein. The table records hundreds of thousands of distinct CDR3 sequences, 20% to 25% of them present only once. Time point noted: persistent/refractory GD, antithyroid drugs over 5 years with positive TRAb. PBMC-derived RNA was used for the TCR library. The sequencing here drew on peripheral blood mononuclear cells (PBMCs), taken when the disease was refractory, from a patient treated with antithyroid drugs. These TCRs come from a female donor with Graves disease.

This clonotype came up a few times. The CDR3 DNA sequence: TGTGCCAGTAGTAACGGACAGCGACAAGAGACCCAGTACTTC. Amino acid sequence: CASSNGQRQETQYF. The chain has TRBV19 and TRBJ2-5, with D possibly being TRBD1 (6 bases). The V end was cut by 4 bases, the J end by 2 bases, with 11 bases between. CDR1 and CDR2 from the germline V gene are LNHDA and SQIVND (reference sequence). CDR3 length equals 14 residues.

The DNA of the CDR3 is TGCGCCAGCAGCTTTACCGCGGGGGTGCAGGACTCTGGAAACACCATATATTTT. Translated: CASSFTAGVQDSGNTIYF. V is TRBV5-1 and J is TRBJ1-3, with D perhaps TRBD1 (5 bases). Trimming stripped 2 bases from V and 0 bases from J, with 18 bases between. The CDR3 spans 18 residues. CDR1 SGHRS and CDR2 YFSETQ come from the germline V gene.

The J gene is TRBJ2-5, the V gene TRBV4-1; 8 nucleotides line up with TRBD1. Germline V lookup: CDR1 MGHRA, CDR2 YSYEKL. CDR3 length: 15 amino acids. The V and J ends lost 0 bases and 6 bases, in that order; junction bases with no gene match: 6. The CDR3 coding sequence is TGCGCCAGCAGCCAAGAGTACCAGGGGGCGAAGACCCAGTACTTC. Its translation is CASSQEYQGAKTQYF.

The chain employs TRBV20-1 and TRBJ1-1; the match to TRBD1 covers 7 bases. The junction had 3 bases not matched to a gene; V was cut back by 6 bases and J by 5 bases. Germline loops: CDR1 DFQATT, CDR2 SNEGSKA (reference sequence). This CDR3 region has 11 residues. CDR3 sequence (DNA): TGCAGTGCCCCAGGGGGTACTGAAGCTTTCTTT. Amino acid sequence: CSAPGGTEAFF.